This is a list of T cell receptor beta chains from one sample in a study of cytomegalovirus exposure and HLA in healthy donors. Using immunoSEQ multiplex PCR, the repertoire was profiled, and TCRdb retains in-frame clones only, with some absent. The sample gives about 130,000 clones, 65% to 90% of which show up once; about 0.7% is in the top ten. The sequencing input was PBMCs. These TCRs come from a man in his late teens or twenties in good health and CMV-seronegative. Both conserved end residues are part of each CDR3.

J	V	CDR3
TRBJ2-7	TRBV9	CASSLGTGGVTEQYF
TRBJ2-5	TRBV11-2	CASSPWRQGNRETQYF
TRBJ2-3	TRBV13	CASSRTSGTDTQYF
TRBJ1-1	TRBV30	CAWRRQGYEAFF
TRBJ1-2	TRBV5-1	CASSVGQGAPGYTF
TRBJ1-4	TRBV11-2	CASSPSFGRANEKLFF
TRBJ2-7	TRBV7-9	CASSLGTVSYEQYF
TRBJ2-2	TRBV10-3	CAINGDLGELFF
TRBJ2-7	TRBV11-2	CASSRRTVLTVPTSEQYF
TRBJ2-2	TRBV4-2	CASSLFVLINTGELFF
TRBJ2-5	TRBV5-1	CASSLGASGQETQYF
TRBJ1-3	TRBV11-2	CASRSIQGAGNTIYF
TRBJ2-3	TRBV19	CASSRSSTDTQYF
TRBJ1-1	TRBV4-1	CASSGRDTTEAFF
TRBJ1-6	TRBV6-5	CASSPGTVNSPLHF
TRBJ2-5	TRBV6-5	CASVGLQETQYF
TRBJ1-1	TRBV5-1	CASSVTDVGGTNTEAFF
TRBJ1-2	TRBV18	CASTGQGYGYTF
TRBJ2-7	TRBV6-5	CASRHDRAYEQYF
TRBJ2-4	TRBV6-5	CASSYPREAKNIQYF
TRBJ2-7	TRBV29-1	CSVAAGTYEQYF
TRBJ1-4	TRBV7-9	CASSLSLTGGIPTNEKLFF
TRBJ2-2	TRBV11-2	CASSLRVPGLNTGELFF
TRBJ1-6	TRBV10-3	CAIRSGTGVLVSPLHF
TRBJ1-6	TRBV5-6	CASSFVSGQGARNSPLHF
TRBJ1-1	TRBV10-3	CATRANRMNTEAFF
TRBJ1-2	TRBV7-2	CASSSTTGSGYGYTF
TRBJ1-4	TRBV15	CATSRDFEGVGEKLFF
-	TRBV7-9	CASSPRDRGSYEQYF